This T cell receptor (beta chain) was sequenced for a study of response to subunit inactivated influenza vaccine. Overall study findings and caveats: After each seasonal influenza vaccination, few new T cells are recruited, the authors suggested.

V was pared by 3 bases and J by 5 bases, with 14 bases between. The CDR3 sequence is 14 residues long. CDR1 is MNHEY and CDR2 is SMNVEV in the germline V gene (reference sequence). A few counts support this clonotype. Antigen: not known. TCRdb fed the RT-PCR reads into MiXCR, producing one record per CDR3 protein. In the table there are hundreds of thousands of distinct CDR3 sequences, around 18% of which are singletons. This clonotype was sampled from a man aged 50 or older who received an inactivated influenza vaccine. The sequenced sample was PBMCs from blood, obtained roughly 5 days after vaccination. The V and J genes are TRBV27 and TRBJ2-7, with D possibly called TRBD1 or TRBD2 (5 bases each). The CDR3 bases are TGTGCCAGCAGTTTGGGACCAATTTCCCACGAGCAGTACTTC. Translation gives CASSLGPISHEQYF.